This TCR beta chain is drawn from a study of cytomegalovirus exposure and HLA in healthy donors. In the PCR, 60 Vbeta and 13 Jbeta primers were used. Libraries were prepared by immunoSEQ multiplex PCR; TCRdb keeps only in-frame clonotypes and omits some of them. This table lists about 48,000 clones. Details on this clone: Its antigen is unidentified.

V shed 4 bases and J shed 1 base, with 12 bases lying between them. Looked up from germline, CDR1 is SGHDT and CDR2 is YYEEEE. The CDR3 is 16 residues long. Study-wide results and caveats: In a later analysis, a missense DCLRE1C variant was linked to TCR beta V- and J-gene trimming.

The chain uses TRBV5-6 and TRBJ2-6; D remains unclear. Sequenced: PBMCs. The receptor's source is a male donor in good health and CMV-seropositive. The CDR3 bases are TGTGCCAGCAGCCCGCCGAGTTCTTCTGGGGCCAACGTCCTGACTTTC. It specifies CASSPPSSSGANVLTF.